Shown below are 2 T cell receptor beta chains from a single sample sequenced in a study of cytomegalovirus exposure and HLA in healthy donors. Researchers ran the PCR with 60 Vbeta and 13 Jbeta primers. Data came from immunoSEQ multiplex PCR; TCRdb stores just in-frame clones and leaves some out. The sample has 110,000 to 150,000 clones; 75% to 80% are singletons. The material sequenced was PBMCs. The receptors here all came from a woman between 25 and 40 years old in good health and CMV-seronegative.

V and J are TRBV5-1 and TRBJ1-1, with a possible D match to TRBD1 (5 bases). This CDR3 is built from 14 residues. V lost 4 bases to trimming and J lost 2 bases, with 12 bases between them. CDR1 SGHRS and CDR2 YFSETQ come from the germline V gene. CDR3: CASSKQQVNTEAFF. CDR3 coding DNA: TGCGCCAGCAGCAAACAACAGGTAAACACTGAAGCTTTCTTT.

The chain combines TRBV4-1 with TRBJ2-7; 9 positions agree with TRBD1. This CDR3 has 17 amino acids. Germline values: CDR1 MGHRA, CDR2 YSYEKL. V lost 3 bases, J lost 5 bases, and 14 bases stayed unmatched. This chain's CDR3 is CASSQADAGTGSNEQYF. As DNA, the CDR3 is TGCGCCAGCAGCCAGGCCGACGCCGGGACAGGGTCGAACGAGCAGTACTTC.